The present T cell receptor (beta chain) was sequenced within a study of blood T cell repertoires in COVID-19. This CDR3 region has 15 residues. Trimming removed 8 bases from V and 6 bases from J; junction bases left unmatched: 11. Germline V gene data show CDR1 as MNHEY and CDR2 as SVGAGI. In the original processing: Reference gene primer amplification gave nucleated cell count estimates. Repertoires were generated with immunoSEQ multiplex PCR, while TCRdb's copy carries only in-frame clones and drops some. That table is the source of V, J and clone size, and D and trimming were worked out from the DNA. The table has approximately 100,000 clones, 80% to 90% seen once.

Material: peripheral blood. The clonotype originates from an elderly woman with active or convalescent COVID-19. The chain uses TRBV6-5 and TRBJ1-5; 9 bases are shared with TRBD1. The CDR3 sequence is CASSEDRGFVQPQHF. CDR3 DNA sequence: TGTGCCAGCTCGGAGGACAGGGGTTTTGTTCAGCCCCAGCATTTT.